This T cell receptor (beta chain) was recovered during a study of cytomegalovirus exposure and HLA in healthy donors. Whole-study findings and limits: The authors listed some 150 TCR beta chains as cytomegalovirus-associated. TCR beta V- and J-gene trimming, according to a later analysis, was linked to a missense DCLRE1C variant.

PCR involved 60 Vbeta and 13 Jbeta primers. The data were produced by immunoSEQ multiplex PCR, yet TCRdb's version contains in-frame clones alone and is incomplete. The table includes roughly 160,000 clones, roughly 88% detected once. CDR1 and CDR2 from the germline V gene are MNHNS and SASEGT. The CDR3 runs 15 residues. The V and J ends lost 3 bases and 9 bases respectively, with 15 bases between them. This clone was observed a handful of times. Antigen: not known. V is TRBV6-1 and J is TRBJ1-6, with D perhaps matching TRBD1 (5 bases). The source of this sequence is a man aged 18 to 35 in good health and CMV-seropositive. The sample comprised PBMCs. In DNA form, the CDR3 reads TGTGCCAGCAGTGACTTCGACAGAAACCGTTCACCCCTCCACTTT. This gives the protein CASSDFDRNRSPLHF.